The rows below give T cell receptor beta chains drawn from one sample of a study of cytomegalovirus exposure and HLA in healthy donors. Generated by immunoSEQ multiplex PCR, the TCRdb table keeps only in-frame clones and is missing some. The sample holds around 170,000 clones, 80% seen once. The sequencing sample was made of PBMCs. The receptors were sampled from a man between 35 and 55 years old in good health and CMV-seropositive. Both conserved end residues are part of each CDR3. The order of the fields is clone size, D gene, CDR3 length, V gene, J gene, CDR3 protein, CDR3 DNA. A D gene is named only where the DNA matches it firmly. Clone size is not always given. Where it is, it says once, few, many or a class for expanded clones.

>.|.|15|TRBV11-1|TRBJ2-7
CASSLPPGLGREQYF
TGTGCCAGCAGCTTACCCCCGGGACTTGGCCGCGAGCAGTACTTC
>once|.|18|TRBV14|TRBJ1-1
CASSQMGQGRFRSTEAFF
TGTGCCAGCAGCCAAATGGGACAAGGTCGTTTCCGGAGCACTGAAGCTTTCTTT
>.|TRBD1|13|TRBV30|TRBJ1-2
CAWSMGPGGGYTF
TGTGCCTGGTCCATGGGACCAGGGGGAGGCTACACCTTC
>few|TRBD1|13|TRBV7-2|TRBJ2-7
CASSLEQGYEQYF
TGTGCCAGCAGCTTAGAACAGGGGTACGAGCAGTACTTC
>once|TRBD2|16|TRBV7-8|TRBJ2-1
CASSLGLAGVIDEQFF
TGTGCCAGCAGCTTAGGACTAGCCGGGGTAATAGATGAGCAGTTCTTC
>.|.|15|TRBV6-5|TRBJ2-5
CASTKGLATYETQYF
TGTGCCAGCACCAAAGGACTGGCGACTTATGAGACCCAGTACTTC
>.|.|12|TRBV28|TRBJ2-7
CASSFGQSEQYF
TGTGCCAGCAGTTTTGGGCAGAGCGAGCAGTACTTC
>.|.|13|TRBV29-1|TRBJ2-7
CSVSIAGPYEQYF
TGCAGCGTTAGTATAGCAGGGCCTTACGAGCAGTACTTC
>.|.|16|TRBV7-9|TRBJ2-3
CASSLPGSSSTDTQYF
TGTGCCAGCAGCTTACCCGGGTCTTCTAGCACAGATACGCAGTATTTT
>few|TRBD1|15|TRBV10-2|TRBJ2-1
CASTLGTGGGNEQFF
TGCGCCAGCACCCTTGGGACAGGGGGTGGCAATGAGCAGTTCTTC
>.|TRBD2|13|TRBV29-1|TRBJ2-4
CSGMAGGIYTQYF
TGCAGCGGGATGGCGGGGGGGATCTACACTCAGTACTTC
>once|.|14|TRBV7-8|TRBJ1-1
CASTSVGGNTEAFF
TGTGCCAGCACCAGTGTCGGCGGGAACACTGAAGCTTTCTTT
>.|.|11|TRBV6-5|TRBJ2-7
CASSGAYEQYF
TGTGCCAGCAGCGGGGCCTACGAGCAGTACTTC
>.|.|13|TRBV9|TRBJ1-1
CASSVGMTTEAFF
TGTGCCAGCAGCGTAGGTATGACAACAGAAGCTTTCTTT
>.|TRBD2|15|TRBV7-7|TRBJ2-3
CASSSGLAGTDTQYF
TGTGCTAGCAGCTCGGGACTAGCGGGGACAGATACGCAGTATTTT
>.|.|16|TRBV4-3|TRBJ2-3
CASSQDLPGSTDTQYF
TGCGCCAGCAGCCAAGATCTCCCAGGAAGCACAGATACGCAGTATTTT
>few|TRBD2|15|TRBV30|TRBJ2-3
CAWAGGGAEGDTQYF
TGTGCCTGGGCCGGCGGGGGGGCCGAAGGAGATACGCAGTATTTT
>.|.|16|TRBV7-2|TRBJ2-5
CASSFSGTHLQETQYF
TGTGCCAGCAGTTTTAGTGGGACACACCTACAAGAGACCCAGTACTTC
>.|TRBD1|16|TRBV10-1|TRBJ2-7
CASSGPGTGDIYEQYF
TGCGCCAGCAGTGGTCCCGGGACAGGGGACATCTACGAGCAGTACTTC
>.|TRBD1|16|TRBV30|TRBJ1-5
CAWSRTGRIYNQPQHF
TGTGCCTGGAGTAGGACAGGGCGGATCTACAATCAGCCCCAGCATTTT
>few|.|13|TRBV30|TRBJ2-7
CANEGDGSYEQYF
TGTGCCAATGAGGGGGACGGTTCCTACGAGCAGTACTTC
>once|.|15|TRBV18|TRBJ1-5
CASSPVIGGNQPQHF
TGTGCCAGCTCACCTGTGATCGGGGGCAATCAGCCCCAGCATTTT
>.|.|16|TRBV5-6|TRBJ2-2
CASSLPYELNTGELFF
TGTGCCAGCAGCTTGCCCTACGAGCTGAACACCGGGGAGCTGTTTTTT
>.|.|14|TRBV6-6|TRBJ1-4
CASSPGITNEKLFF
TGTGCCAGCAGCCCGGGAATAACTAATGAAAAACTGTTTTTT
>.|.|16|TRBV28|TRBJ2-2
CASIGGGGRPTGELFF
TGTGCCAGCATAGGAGGAGGGGGCCGCCCTACCGGGGAGCTGTTTTTT
>few|TRBD2|12|TRBV27|TRBJ2-3
CASSPRTSSHFF
TGTGCCAGCAGTCCCCGGACTAGCTCCCATTTTTTT
>.|TRBD1|14|TRBV30|TRBJ1-2
CAWSVRQGAYGYTF
TGTGCCTGGAGTGTCCGACAGGGGGCCTATGGCTACACCTTC
>.|TRBD2|16|TRBV10-3|TRBJ2-1
CAIGKTSGGAGNEQFF
TGTGCCATCGGTAAAACTAGCGGGGGGGCCGGGAATGAGCAGTTCTTC
>.|.|16|TRBV19|TRBJ1-5
CASSIESGQTSQPQHF
TGTGCCAGTAGTATAGAGTCCGGACAAACATCACAGCCCCAGCATTTT
>few|.|11|TRBV7-9|TRBJ1-1
CASRRQDEAFF
TGTGCCAGCAGACGGCAGGATGAAGCTTTCTTT
>once|.|11|TRBV30|TRBJ2-1
CAWDFTGKAFF
TGTGCCTGGGACTTCACAGGGAAGGCGTTCTTC
>.|TRBD2|14|TRBV9|TRBJ2-7
CASSVGLAEYEQYF
TGTGCCAGCAGCGTAGGGCTAGCGGAATACGAGCAGTACTTC
>.|.|15|TRBV4-1|TRBJ2-1
CASSQDGGDYNEQFF
TGCGCCAGCAGCCAAGATGGAGGGGACTACAATGAGCAGTTCTTC
>.|.|12|TRBV6-6|TRBJ2-2
CASRGLTGELFF
TGTGCCAGCCGAGGCTTAACCGGGGAGCTGTTTTTT
>.|.|13|TRBV5-1|TRBJ2-2
CASRNRDTGELFF
TGCGCCAGCAGAAACAGGGACACCGGGGAGCTGTTTTTT
>.|TRBD1|15|TRBV5-6|TRBJ1-3
CASDPGQISGNTIYF
TGTGCCAGCGACCCGGGACAGATCTCTGGAAACACCATATATTTT
>.|TRBD1|15|TRBV19|TRBJ1-1
CASRTRDRMNTEAFF
TGTGCCAGTAGGACCAGGGACAGAATGAACACTGAAGCTTTCTTT
>.|TRBD1|15|TRBV7-6|TRBJ1-1
CASSPPTGGDTEAFF
TGTGCCAGCAGCCCCCCGACAGGGGGCGACACTGAAGCTTTCTTT
>.|.|15|TRBV28|TRBJ1-1
CASVPQPGMNTEAFF
TGTGCCAGCGTCCCTCAGCCAGGCATGAACACTGAAGCTTTCTTT
>.|.|13|TRBV27|TRBJ2-7
CASSLEEAHEQYF
TGTGCCAGCAGTTTAGAAGAGGCGCACGAGCAGTACTTC
>.|.|14|TRBV4-3|TRBJ1-3
CASSQDSAGNTIYF
TGCGCCAGCAGCCAAGATTCAGCTGGAAACACCATATATTTT